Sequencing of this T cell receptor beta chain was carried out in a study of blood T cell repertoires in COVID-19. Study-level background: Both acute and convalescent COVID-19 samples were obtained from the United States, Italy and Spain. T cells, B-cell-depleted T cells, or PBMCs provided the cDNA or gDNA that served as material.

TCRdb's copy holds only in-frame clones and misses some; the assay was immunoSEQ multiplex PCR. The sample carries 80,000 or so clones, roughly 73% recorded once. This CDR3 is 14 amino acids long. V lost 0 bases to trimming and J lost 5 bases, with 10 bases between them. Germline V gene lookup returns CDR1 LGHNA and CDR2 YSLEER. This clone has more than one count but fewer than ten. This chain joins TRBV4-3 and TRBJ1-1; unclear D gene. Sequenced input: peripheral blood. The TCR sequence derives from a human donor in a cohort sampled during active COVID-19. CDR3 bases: TGCGCCAGCAGCCAAGAAGGTTCCGGGACTGAAGCTTTCTTT. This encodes CASSQEGSGTEAFF.